Listed here are 25 T cell receptor beta chains from one sample, sequenced in a study of PD-L1 blockade in urothelial cancer. The time point was: peripheral blood 6 weeks after treatment start. The table came from immunoSEQ multiplex PCR; TCRdb's copy has only in-frame clones and leaves some out. This sample has around 120,000 clones; around 89% occur once, and the top ten carry around 1.7%. Sample: PBMCs, taken around atezolizumab (anti-PD-L1) treatment. Receptors originate from a man aged 60 to 69 with urothelial cancer.

The chain couples TRBV4-2 to TRBJ2-2; 9 positions agree with TRBD2. The trim removed 1 base at V and 1 base at J, leaving 4 bases unmatched. The CDR3 sequence is 17 residues long. Looked up from germline, CDR1 is LGHNA and CDR2 is YNFKEQ. This chain's CDR3 is CASSQGTRGGNTGELFF. The CDR3 DNA reads TGTGCCAGCAGCCAAGGGACGCGGGGGGGGAACACCGGGGAGCTGTTTTTT.

The chain recombines TRBV5-1 with TRBJ2-3; the match to TRBD2 covers 14 bases. Unmatched junction bases numbered 8, after V lost 4 bases and J lost 7 bases. The CDR3 sequence is 16 residues long. CDR1 is SGHRS and CDR2 is YFSETQ in the germline V gene. The CDR3 sequence: CASSPPGLAGAYTQYF. DNA for the CDR3: TGCGCCAGCAGCCCTCCGGGACTAGCGGGGGCCTATACGCAGTATTTT.

V is TRBV28 and J is TRBJ1-4, with a weak D call TRBD1 (5 bases). V gave up 7 bases and J gave up 8 bases, with 14 bases separating them. The CDR3 totals 13 residues. The V gene's germline CDR1 is MDHEN and CDR2 SYDVKM. The CDR3, as DNA: TGTGCCAGCAACAGACAGTTGGGGGAAAAACTGTTTTTT. Amino acid sequence: CASNRQLGEKLFF.

The V call is TRBV7-2, the J call TRBJ2-7, with TRBD1 matching over 8 bases. V lost 0 bases to trimming and J lost 1 base; unmatched junction nucleotides: 5. This CDR3 is 16 amino acids long. CDR1 and CDR2 (germline): SGHTA, FQGNSA. DNA for the CDR3: TGTGCCAGCAGCTTAGCCTCGGGACAGGAGTCCTACGAGCAGTACTTC. It encodes CASSLASGQESYEQYF. The whole variable domain, remainder taken from reference TRBV7-2 and TRBJ2-7, is GAGVSQSPSNKVTEKGKDVELRCDPISGHTALYWYRQSLGQGLEFLIYFQGNSAPDKSGLPSDRFSAERTGGSVSTLTIQRTQQEDSAVYLCASSLASGQESYEQYFGPGTRLTVT.

The chain combines TRBV5-6 with TRBJ1-1; 10 positions match TRBD1. Germline CDR1 SGHDT, CDR2 YYEEEE. The ends lost 5 bases at V and 5 bases at J; junction bases unmatched: 6. This CDR3 region has 14 residues. In DNA form, the CDR3 reads TGTGCCAGCAGACGGGACAGGGGAGGGACTGAAGCTTTCTTT. It yields the protein CASRRDRGGTEAFF.

The chain uses TRBV15 and TRBJ1-4, with D unresolved. Trimming stripped 6 bases from V and 6 bases from J, with 8 bases between. CDR3 length: 12 residues. CDR1 LNHNV and CDR2 YYDKDF come from the germline V gene (reference sequence). Written as DNA, the CDR3 is TGTGCCACCAGAAAGCTCGATGAAAAACTGTTTTTT. Translation gives CATRKLDEKLFF. The entire variable domain, with the rest obtained from reference TRBV15 and TRBJ1-4, is as follows: DAMVIQNPRYQVTQFGKPVTLSCSQTLNHNVMYWYQQKSSQAPKLLFHYYDKDFNNEADTPDNFQSRRPNTSFCFLDIRSPGLGDTAMYLCATRKLDEKLFFGSGTQLSVL.

The chain has TRBV11-3 and TRBJ2-2, with 8 bases fitting TRBD2. Germline trimming cut 1 base from V and 7 bases from J; bases unmatched to any gene: 5. Per germline, CDR1 SGHNT and CDR2 YENEEA. CDR3 length: 15 amino acids. The DNA of the CDR3 is TGTGCCAGCAGCTTAGCCCGGGGGGGGGACGGGGAGCTGTTTTTT. Encoded protein: CASSLARGGDGELFF.

The chain has TRBV28 and TRBJ2-1, with D tentatively TRBD2 (5 bases). Germline V CDR1 and CDR2: MDHEN, SYDVKM. Trimming stripped 3 bases from V and 11 bases from J, with 20 bases between. This CDR3 comprises 15 residues. The CDR3 sequence is CASSLSWEPLRKQFF. As DNA, the CDR3 is TGTGCCAGCAGTTTGTCGTGGGAGCCCCTCCGTAAGCAGTTCTTC.

The chain joins TRBV6-5 to TRBJ1-3, with a weak D call TRBD1 (6 bases). The CDR3 is 15 amino acids. The V and J ends lost 2 bases and 3 bases respectively, with 11 bases between them. From germline, CDR1 is MNHEY and CDR2 SVGAGI. CDR3 in amino acids: CASSYAGQSGNTIYF. DNA for the CDR3: TGTGCCAGCAGTTACGCAGGACAGAGTGGAAACACCATATATTTT.

This rearrangement joins TRBV9 to TRBJ2-1, with 8 bases that match TRBD2. J gave up 7 bases and V 0 bases, and 9 bases lay outside the gene matches. CDR1 and CDR2 (germline): SGDLS, YYNGEE. This CDR3 comprises 16 residues. The DNA for the CDR3 is TGTGCCAGCAGCGTAGGACCCAGCGGGGGCCGGAATGAGCAGTTCTTC. This encodes CASSVGPSGGRNEQFF. Full variable domain (rest looked up from reference TRBV9 and TRBJ2-1): DSGVTQTPKHLITATGQRVTLRCSPRSGDLSVYWYQQSLDQGLQFLIQYYNGEERAKGNILERFSAQQFPDLHSELNLSSLELGDSALYFCASSVGPSGGRNEQFFGPGTRLTVL.

The chain uses TRBV5-1 and TRBJ1-3; D is undetermined. The germline CDR1 and CDR2 sequences are SGHRS and YFSETQ. Trimming took 1 base from V and 3 from J, leaving 8 bases between them. This CDR3 is 14 amino acids long. The CDR3 here is CASSLQSGGNTIYF. CDR3 DNA sequence: TGCGCCAGCAGCTTGCAGAGCGGTGGAAACACCATATATTTT.

V is TRBV4-1 and J is TRBJ1-3; D ambiguous. The CDR3 length is 16 residues. Germline CDR1 is MGHRA and CDR2 is YSYEKL. Trimming pared 0 bases from V and 1 base from J, leaving 10 bases between. The CDR3 loop reads CASSQDLHMSGNTIYF. The CDR3 bases are TGCGCCAGCAGCCAAGATCTGCACATGTCTGGAAACACCATATATTTT.

This clone was observed once. V gene TRBV7-3 combines with J gene TRBJ1-3; 8 nucleotides align to TRBD1. The CDR3 is 15 amino acids. The V gene end was trimmed by 2 bases and the J gene end by 2 bases; junction bases not matched to a gene: 2. Germline V gives CDR1 SGHTA, CDR2 FQGTGA. CDR3 region: CASSLGQGAGNTIYF. Here the CDR3 DNA reads TGTGCCAGCAGCTTAGGACAGGGTGCTGGAAACACCATATATTTT.

In nucleotides, the CDR3 is TGCGCCAGCAGCTCAGGGGGAGGTGGCTACACCTTC. Encoded protein: CASSSGGGGYTF. The V call is TRBV5-1, the J call TRBJ1-2; 7 bases fit TRBD1. The CDR3 runs 12 residues. The V gene's germline CDR1 is SGHRS and CDR2 YFSETQ. The V gene end was trimmed by 3 bases and the J gene end by 7 bases; junction bases not matched to a gene: 3. Using reference TRBV5-1 and TRBJ1-2 for the parts outside the CDR3, the full variable domain is KAGVTQTPRYLIKTRGQQVTLSCSPISGHRSVSWYQQTPGQGLQFLFEYFSETQRNKGNFPGRFSGRQFSNSRSEMNVSTLELGDSALYLCASSSGGGGYTFGSGTRLTVV.

The V gene is TRBV27, the J gene TRBJ1-1; possible D gene TRBD1, 6 bases. Trimming stripped 3 bases from V and 2 bases from J, with 13 bases between. The germline CDR1 and CDR2 sequences are MNHEY and SMNVEV (reference sequence). The CDR3 runs to 15 residues. The CDR3 DNA sequence: TGTGCCAGCAGTTTGATACAGGGACTAAACACTGAAGCTTTCTTT. It codes for CASSLIQGLNTEAFF.

This chain joins TRBV18 and TRBJ2-7, with D tentatively TRBD1 (6 bases). The germline V gene has CDR1 KGHSH and CDR2 LQKENI. V lost 5 bases and J lost 2, with 10 bases in between. The CDR3 runs to 13 residues. For the CDR3, the DNA is TGTGCCAGCTCATCTACAGGGACCTACGAGCAGTACTTC. Amino acid sequence: CASSSTGTYEQYF. The variable domain in full, completed from reference TRBV18 and TRBJ2-7, reads NAGVMQNPRHLVRRRGQEARLRCSPMKGHSHVYWYRQLPEEGLKFMVYLQKENIIDESGMPKERFSAEFPKEGPSILRIQQVVRGDSAAYFCASSSTGTYEQYFGPGTRLTVT.

This clone was counted a single time. The chain is built from TRBV7-6 and TRBJ2-1; 8 bases map to TRBD1. The germline gives CDR1 SGHVS, CDR2 FNYEAQ. The CDR3 sequence is 13 residues long. After removal of 2 bases from V and 9 bases from J, the junction contained 3 bases not matched to a gene. CDR3 residues: CASSLQGASEQFF. In DNA form, the CDR3 reads TGTGCCAGCAGCTTACAGGGGGCTAGTGAGCAGTTCTTC.

This chain connects TRBV7-9 to TRBJ2-3; 9 bases are shared with TRBD1. Trimming at V came to 4 bases and at J to 0 bases, leaving 2 bases not matched to a gene. Germline lookup yields CDR1 SEHNR and CDR2 FQNEAQ (reference sequence). The CDR3 is 15 amino acids. The CDR3 DNA sequence: TGTGCCAGCAGCTCCGGGACAGGGAGCACAGATACGCAGTATTTT. Its translation is CASSSGTGSTDTQYF.

The V gene is TRBV5-4, the J gene TRBJ1-2; 7 positions match TRBD1. Germline CDR1 is SGHNT and CDR2 is YYREEE (reference sequence). V shed 7 bases and J 3 bases; nucleotides not matched to a gene: 6. The CDR3 totals 13 residues. The CDR3 bases are TGTGCCAGCGGGAGAGGACAGGACTATGGCTACACCTTC. This codes for CASGRGQDYGYTF.

In its sample, this clone was seen once. The chain combines TRBV9 with TRBJ1-2; a weak D match, TRBD1 (5 bases). The germline V and J ends were trimmed by 5 bases and 8 bases, with 13 bases remaining between them. CDR3 length: 12 amino acids. Germline V gives CDR1 SGDLS, CDR2 YYNGEE. The CDR3 spells CASSEQVGGYTF. Here the CDR3 DNA reads TGTGCCAGCAGTGAACAGGTCGGCGGCTACACCTTC.

V and J are TRBV6-6 and TRBJ1-3; 8 positions match TRBD1. The trim removed 8 bases at V and 1 base at J, leaving 10 bases unmatched. Germline V gives CDR1 MNHNY, CDR2 SVGAGI (reference sequence). This CDR3 is 16 amino acids long. The CDR3 is CASRTGPVYSGNTIYF. CDR3 nucleotides: TGTGCCAGCCGGACAGGGCCAGTGTATTCTGGAAACACCATATATTTT.

The chain employs TRBV28 and TRBJ2-3; the match to TRBD2 covers 7 bases. Looked up from germline, CDR1 is MDHEN and CDR2 is SYDVKM. CDR3 length equals 14 residues. V shed 8 bases and J 6 bases; nucleotides not matched to a gene: 11. CDR3 sequence reads: CASQVAGVADTQYF. CDR3 in DNA: TGTGCCAGCCAGGTGGCGGGAGTAGCCGATACGCAGTATTTT.

The V and J genes are TRBV5-5 and TRBJ2-7; 9 bases align to TRBD2. Germline V gene data show CDR1 as SGHKS and CDR2 as YYEKEE (reference sequence). V lost 6 bases to trimming and J lost 2 bases; unmatched junction nucleotides: 12. The CDR3 spans 16 residues. In DNA form, the CDR3 reads TGTGCCAGCAACAACGCCACAGGGACTAGCCCCTACGAGCAGTACTTC. This translates into CASNNATGTSPYEQYF.

This chain joins TRBV9 and TRBJ2-3; 7 bases align to TRBD2. The J segment lost 8 bases and the V segment lost 3 bases, leaving 3 bases of the junction unmatched. Looked up from germline, CDR1 is SGDLS and CDR2 is YYNGEE. The CDR3 runs 12 residues. This chain's CDR3 is CASSGTGGTQYF. The DNA of the CDR3 is TGTGCCAGCAGCGGGACGGGGGGTACGCAGTATTTT.

Only one count was recorded for this clone. The chain has TRBV23-1 and TRBJ2-7; 10 bases are a match to TRBD1. TRBV23-1 belongs to the ORF category, with a function that is uncertain. J lost 3 bases, V lost 4 bases, and 9 bases had no gene match. This CDR3 contains 16 residues. The CDR3 bases are TGCGCCAGCAGTCCCCCGGGACAGGGGCCTGACTACGAGCAGTACTTC. This encodes CASSPPGQGPDYEQYF.